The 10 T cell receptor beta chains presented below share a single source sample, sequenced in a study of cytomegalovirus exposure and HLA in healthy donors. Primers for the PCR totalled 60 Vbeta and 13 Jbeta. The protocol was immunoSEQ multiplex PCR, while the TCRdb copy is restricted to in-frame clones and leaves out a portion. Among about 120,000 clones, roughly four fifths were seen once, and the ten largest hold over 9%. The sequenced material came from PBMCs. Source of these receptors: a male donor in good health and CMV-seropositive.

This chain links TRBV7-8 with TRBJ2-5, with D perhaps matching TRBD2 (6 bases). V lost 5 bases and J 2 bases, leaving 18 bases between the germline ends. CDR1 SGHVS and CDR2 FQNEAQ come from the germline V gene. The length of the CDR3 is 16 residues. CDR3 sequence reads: CASSPVGGYPQETQYF. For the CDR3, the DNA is TGTGCCAGCAGCCCCGTCGGAGGGTACCCTCAAGAGACCCAGTACTTC. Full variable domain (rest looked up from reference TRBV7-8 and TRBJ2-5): GAGVSQSPRYKVAKRGQDVALRCDPISGHVSLFWYQQALGQGPEFLTYFQNEAQLDKSGLPSDRFFAERPEGSVSTLKIQRTQQEDSAVYLCASSPVGGYPQETQYFGPGTRLLVL.

CDR3 sequence reads: CASSGRQGTDTQYF. The CDR3, as DNA: TGTGCCAGCAGTGGGAGACAGGGTACAGATACGCAGTATTTT. V usage is TRBV27 and J usage is TRBJ2-3, with 7 bases identical to TRBD1. Germline lookup yields CDR1 MNHEY and CDR2 SMNVEV (reference sequence). V shed 5 bases, J shed 3 bases, and the junction held 5 bases outside the gene matches. CDR3 length equals 14 residues.

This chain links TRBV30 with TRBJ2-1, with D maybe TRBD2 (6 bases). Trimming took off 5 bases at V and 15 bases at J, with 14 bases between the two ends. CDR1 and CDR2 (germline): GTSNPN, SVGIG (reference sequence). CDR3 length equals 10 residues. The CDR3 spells CAWAPGVRFF. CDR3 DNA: TGTGCCTGGGCCCCGGGAGTCCGGTTCTTC.

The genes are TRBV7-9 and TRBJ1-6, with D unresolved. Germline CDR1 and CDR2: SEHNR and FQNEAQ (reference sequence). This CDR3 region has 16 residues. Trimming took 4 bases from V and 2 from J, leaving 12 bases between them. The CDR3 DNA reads TGTGCCAGCAGCTCGATGGAGGGCCCCTATAATTCACCCCTCCACTTT. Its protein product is CASSSMEGPYNSPLHF.

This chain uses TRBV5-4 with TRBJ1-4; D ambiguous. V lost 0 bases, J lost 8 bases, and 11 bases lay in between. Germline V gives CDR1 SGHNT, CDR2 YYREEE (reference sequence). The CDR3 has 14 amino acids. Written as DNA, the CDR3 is TGTGCCAGCAGCTTGGCCGGGGTTCGGGAAAAACTGTTTTTT. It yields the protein CASSLAGVREKLFF.

CDR3 sequence reads: CASSLGTGVWDTQYF. Written as DNA, the CDR3 is TGTGCCAGCAGCTTAGGGACAGGAGTTTGGGATACGCAGTATTTT. The chain has TRBV7-3 and TRBJ2-3; 8 bases are shared with TRBD1. J lost 6 bases, V lost 2 bases, and 7 bases had no gene match. Per germline, CDR1 SGHTA and CDR2 FQGTGA. CDR3 length: 15 amino acids.

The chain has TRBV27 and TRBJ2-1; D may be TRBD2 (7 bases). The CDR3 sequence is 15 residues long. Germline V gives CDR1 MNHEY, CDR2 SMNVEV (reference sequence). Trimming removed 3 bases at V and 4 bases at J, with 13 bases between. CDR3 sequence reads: CASSLRGGGYNEQFF. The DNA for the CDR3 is TGTGCCAGCAGTTTGAGGGGAGGGGGGTACAATGAGCAGTTCTTC.

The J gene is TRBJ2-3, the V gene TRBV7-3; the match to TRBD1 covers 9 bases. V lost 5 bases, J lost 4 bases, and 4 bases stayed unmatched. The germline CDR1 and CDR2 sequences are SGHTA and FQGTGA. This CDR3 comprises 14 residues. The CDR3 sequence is CASSGGTGPDTQYF. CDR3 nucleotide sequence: TGTGCCAGCAGCGGAGGGACAGGGCCAGATACGCAGTATTTT. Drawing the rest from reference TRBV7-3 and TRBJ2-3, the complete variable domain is GAGVSQTPSNKVTEKGKYVELRCDPISGHTALYWYRQSLGQGPEFLIYFQGTGAADDSGLPNDRFFAVRPEGSVSTLKIQRTERGDSAVYLCASSGGTGPDTQYFGPGTRLTVL.

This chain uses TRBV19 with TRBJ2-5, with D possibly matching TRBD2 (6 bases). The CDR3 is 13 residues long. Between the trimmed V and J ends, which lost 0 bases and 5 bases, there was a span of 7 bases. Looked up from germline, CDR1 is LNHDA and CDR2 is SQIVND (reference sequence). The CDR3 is CASSIDRGETQYF. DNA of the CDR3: TGTGCCAGTAGTATAGATCGGGGGGAGACCCAGTACTTC.

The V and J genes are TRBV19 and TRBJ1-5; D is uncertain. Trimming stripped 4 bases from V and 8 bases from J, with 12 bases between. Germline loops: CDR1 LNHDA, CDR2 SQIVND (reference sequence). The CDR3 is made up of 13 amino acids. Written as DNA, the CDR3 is TGTGCCAGTAGTACCATAAGCGGAGAGCCCCAGCATTTT. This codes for CASSTISGEPQHF.